The 17 T cell receptor beta chains presented below share a single source sample, sequenced in a study of cytomegalovirus exposure and HLA in healthy donors. PCR was performed using 60 Vbeta and 13 Jbeta primers. Only in-frame clones appear in the TCRdb table, and some are missing; sequencing was by immunoSEQ multiplex PCR. Of around 180,000 clones in the sample, around three quarters were seen once. Input material: PBMCs. Receptors were obtained from a man between 35 and 55 years old in good health and CMV-seronegative.

The rearrangement joins TRBV9 to TRBJ2-7; 9 bases map to TRBD1. This CDR3 has 14 residues. With 4 bases clipped from V and 2 bases from J, the junction kept 4 bases outside the gene matches. Germline V gene sequence: CDR1 SGDLS, CDR2 YYNGEE. In DNA, the CDR3 is TGTGCCAGCAGCTCCCGGGACAGGGCCTACGAGCAGTACTTC. Protein: CASSSRDRAYEQYF. The whole variable domain, remainder taken from reference TRBV9 and TRBJ2-7, is DSGVTQTPKHLITATGQRVTLRCSPRSGDLSVYWYQQSLDQGLQFLIQYYNGEERAKGNILERFSAQQFPDLHSELNLSSLELGDSALYFCASSSRDRAYEQYFGPGTRLTVT.

The chain uses TRBV9 and TRBJ1-1; D remains unclear. This CDR3 region has 15 residues. V lost 0 bases to trimming and J lost 4 bases, with 13 bases between them. Germline V gene lookup returns CDR1 SGDLS and CDR2 YYNGEE. The CDR3 sequence: CASSVDHSFGTEAFF. The CDR3 DNA reads as TGTGCCAGCAGCGTAGATCACAGCTTCGGCACTGAAGCTTTCTTT.

This clone was recorded a few times. The chain combines TRBV19 with TRBJ1-1, with TRBD1 matching over 9 bases. Looked up from germline, CDR1 is LNHDA and CDR2 is SQIVND (reference sequence). The trim removed 7 bases at V and 4 bases at J, leaving 4 bases unmatched. This CDR3 has 13 amino acids. Written as DNA, the CDR3 is TGTGCCAGTAAGGGGACAGGGAGCACTGAAGCTTTCTTT. Encoded protein: CASKGTGSTEAFF.

CDR3 DNA sequence: TGTGCCAGCAGTGGAGGACAGGGTCACTATGGCTACACCTTC. Its protein product is CASSGGQGHYGYTF. The chain couples TRBV27 to TRBJ1-2; 8 nucleotides line up with TRBD1. The V and J ends lost 5 bases and 3 bases, in that order; junction bases with no gene match: 5. The CDR3 spans 14 residues. The germline CDR1 and CDR2 sequences are MNHEY and SMNVEV (reference sequence).

The chain couples TRBV4-3 to TRBJ2-7; D unclear. The CDR3 loop spans 15 amino acids. With 1 base removed from V and 6 bases from J, the gap between germline ends came to 16 bases. Per the germline V gene, CDR1 is LGHNA and CDR2 is YSLEER. The chain's CDR3 is CASSQAWAYAPEQYF. CDR3 nucleotide sequence: TGCGCCAGCAGCCAAGCCTGGGCTTACGCCCCCGAGCAGTACTTC.

The V and J genes are TRBV4-3 and TRBJ2-1, with 8 bases identical to TRBD2. The trim removed 0 bases at V and 3 bases at J, leaving 4 bases unmatched. Germline V gene lookup returns CDR1 LGHNA and CDR2 YSLEER. The CDR3 loop spans 16 amino acids. CDR3 DNA sequence: TGCGCCAGCAGCCAAGATCTGGCGGGGGGCTACAATGAGCAGTTCTTC. This gives the protein CASSQDLAGGYNEQFF.

In regard to this clone: Other nucleotide sequences in the sample specify the same CDR3. The chain joins TRBV6-1 to TRBJ1-3, with TRBD1 as a possible D gene (5 bases). CDR3 length: 16 residues. CDR1 is MNHNS, CDR2 SASEGT, per germline. Between the trimmed V and J ends, which lost 1 base and 0 bases, there was a span of 10 bases. The CDR3 nucleotides read TGTGCCAGCAGTGAAGGTCAGGGCAGCTCTGGAAACACCATATATTTT. Its translation is CASSEGQGSSGNTIYF.

The J gene is TRBJ2-1, the V gene TRBV25-1; 9 bases are a match to TRBD1. Losses at the gene ends were 1 base for V and 3 bases for J; bases not matched to a gene: 1. The V gene's germline CDR1 is MGHDK and CDR2 SYGVNS. The CDR3 is 15 residues long. CDR3 loop: CASSESTGGYNEQFF. CDR3 DNA sequence: TGTGCCAGCAGTGAATCGACAGGGGGCTACAATGAGCAGTTCTTC. The full variable domain, rest sourced from reference TRBV25-1 and TRBJ2-1, is EADIYQTPRYLVIGTGKKITLECSQTMGHDKMYWYQQDPGMELHLIHYSYGVNSTEKGDLSSESTVSRIRTEHFPLTLESARPSHTSQYLCASSESTGGYNEQFFGPGTRLTVL.

CDR3: CASSLWGGTDTQYF. The CDR3 DNA reads as TGTGCCAGCAGCTTATGGGGGGGAACAGATACGCAGTATTTT. The V call is TRBV7-9, the J call TRBJ2-3, with 7 positions matching TRBD2. CDR1 SEHNR and CDR2 FQNEAQ come from the germline V gene (reference sequence). CDR3 length: 14 residues. With 2 bases clipped from V and 3 bases from J, the junction kept 2 bases outside the gene matches.

The rearrangement joins TRBV5-6 to TRBJ2-2; no clear D. Per the germline V gene, CDR1 is SGHDT and CDR2 is YYEEEE. V lost 0 bases and J 4 bases, leaving 7 bases between the germline ends. This CDR3 comprises 14 residues. CDR3 nucleotides: TGTGCCAGCAGCTTGGTCCCGTTCACCGGGGAGCTGTTTTTT. Translating gives CASSLVPFTGELFF.

The chain recombines TRBV9 with TRBJ2-1; 8 bases fit TRBD2. V lost 4 bases, J lost 2 bases, and 8 bases stayed unmatched. CDR1 and CDR2 from the germline V gene are SGDLS and YYNGEE. The CDR3 is 16 residues long. Written as DNA, the CDR3 is TGTGCCAGCAGCTCCCGGGAGGGGTCGACCTACAATGAGCAGTTCTTC. Translated: CASSSREGSTYNEQFF.

The gene calls are TRBV11-3 and TRBJ2-5, with TRBD2 matching 12 bases. J gave up 5 bases and V 4 bases, and 2 bases lay outside the gene matches. Germline lookup yields CDR1 SGHNT and CDR2 YENEEA. The CDR3 covers 14 residues. The CDR3 bases are TGTGCCAGCAGCTCGACTAGCGGGAGTGAGACCCAGTACTTC. Amino acid sequence: CASSSTSGSETQYF.

This chain uses TRBV6-5 with TRBJ2-5, with no clear D. The CDR3 sequence is 13 residues long. V was cut by 1 base and J by 5 bases, with 8 bases left in between. From germline, CDR1 is MNHEY and CDR2 SVGAGI. The CDR3 sequence: CASSYFLGETQYF. CDR3 bases: TGTGCCAGCAGTTACTTCCTCGGGGAGACCCAGTACTTC.

The chain couples TRBV7-9 to TRBJ2-5, with D possibly TRBD1 on 5 matching bases. The germline gives CDR1 SEHNR, CDR2 FQNEAQ (reference sequence). CDR3 length: 16 amino acids. With 1 base removed from V and 3 bases from J, the gap between germline ends came to 15 bases. The CDR3 DNA reads TGTGCCAGCAGCTTAGGAGACAGATCGGGCAAAGAGACCCAGTACTTC. As protein: CASSLGDRSGKETQYF. The full variable domain, completed using reference TRBV7-9 and TRBJ2-5, is DTGVSQNPRHKITKRGQNVTFRCDPISEHNRLYWYRQTLGQGPEFLTYFQNEAQLEKSRLLSDRFSAERPKGSFSTLEIQRTEQGDSAMYLCASSLGDRSGKETQYFGPGTRLLVL.

The chain combines TRBV7-8 with TRBJ2-3; tentative D call: TRBD1 (6 bases). The V and J ends lost 4 bases and 7 bases respectively, with 12 bases between them. The length of the CDR3 is 13 residues. Germline V CDR1 and CDR2: SGHVS, FQNEAQ. CDR3 sequence reads: CASSSRQGNTQYF. The CDR3 nucleotides read TGTGCCAGCAGCTCTAGGCAGGGGAATACGCAGTATTTT.

The chain joins TRBV5-4 to TRBJ2-3; 9 nucleotides match TRBD2. V lost 0 bases to trimming and J lost 1 base; unmatched junction nucleotides: 0. This CDR3 has 15 amino acids. Germline assignment: CDR1 SGHNT and CDR2 YYREEE (reference sequence). In nucleotides, the CDR3 is TGTGCCAGCAGCTTGGGACTAGCGGGCACAGATACGCAGTATTTT. Its translation: CASSLGLAGTDTQYF.

Points on this clone: One end of the junction varies from germline; a read error may be responsible. The rearrangement joins TRBV7-2 to TRBJ2-7; no definite D call. Looked up from germline, CDR1 is SGHTA and CDR2 is FQGNSA. The CDR3 consists of 13 residues. In DNA form, the CDR3 reads TGTGCCAGCAGCTCCCCCTCCTCCTTCGAGCAGTACTTC. It is translated as CASSSPSSFEQYF.